The 32 T cell receptor beta chains in this list originate from one sample, sequenced in a study of PD-1 blockade in classical Hodgkin lymphoma. Time point given: cycle 4 day 1 (C4D1), after more than five weeks of nivolumab. After autologous stem cell transplantation all patients relapsed, and prior brentuximab vedotin exposure differed between cohorts. Purification of CD4+ T cells from thawed PBMCs was performed via magnetic negative selection. Some clones are missing from TCRdb's copy, which holds only in-frame ones; the method was immunoSEQ multiplex PCR. The sample lists fewer than 35,000 clones, under 90% occurring once. The sample here was CD4+ T cells from blood, taken before the fourth cycle of nivolumab. Receptors were obtained from a human donor with classical Hodgkin lymphoma.

This clone was counted a few times. This chain connects TRBV9 to TRBJ2-2, with 7 bases fitting TRBD2. CDR1 and CDR2 (germline): SGDLS, YYNGEE. V lost 1 base to trimming and J lost 3 bases; unmatched junction nucleotides: 6. The CDR3 consists of 16 residues. CDR3 amino acids: CASSVRLAPDTGELFF. The CDR3, as DNA: TGTGCCAGCAGCGTAAGACTAGCCCCCGACACCGGGGAGCTGTTTTTT.

DNA of the CDR3: TGTGCCAGCAGTGAAGCGCCTTATCAGGCGGGTGGCTACACCTTC. Residues: CASSEAPYQAGGYTF. V and J are TRBV6-1 and TRBJ1-2; D remains ambiguous. The CDR3 length is 15 residues. Germline V lookup: CDR1 MNHNS, CDR2 SASEGT. Trimming pared 0 bases from V and 7 bases from J, leaving 15 bases between.

The rearrangement links TRBV11-2 to TRBJ1-1; D is unclear. The CDR3 consists of 16 residues. Per germline, CDR1 SGHAT and CDR2 FQNNGV. The ends were cut back, 3 bases at V and 4 bases at J, with 18 bases in the middle. The CDR3 nucleotides read TGTGCCAGCAGCTTGGTTGTGGAATCCCTGGGCACTGAAGCTTTCTTT. Protein: CASSLVVESLGTEAFF.

The V and J genes are TRBV2 and TRBJ1-4, with D possibly being TRBD1 (5 bases). The V and J ends lost 7 bases and 6 bases respectively, with 21 bases between them. In germline, CDR1 is SNHLY, CDR2 FYNNEI. The CDR3 has 16 residues. The CDR3 sequence: CASIWQGGSVYEKLFF. The CDR3 coding sequence is TGTGCCAGCATTTGGCAGGGAGGGTCTGTTTATGAAAAACTGTTTTTT.

The chain has TRBV6-5 and TRBJ1-2; TRBD1 is a possible D gene (6 bases). CDR1 and CDR2 from the germline V gene are MNHEY and SVGAGI. The V end was cut by 5 bases, the J end by 7 bases, with 20 bases between. There are 15 residues in the CDR3. The CDR3 region has the DNA TGTGCCAGCAGTACCCTCAGGGGTGGAGAGGCTGGCTACACCTTC. It yields the protein CASSTLRGGEAGYTF.

CDR3 protein: CASQSGNDEQYF. The CDR3 DNA follows: TGTGCCAGCCAATCCGGGAATGACGAGCAGTACTTC. The rearrangement joins TRBV2 to TRBJ2-7; D possibly corresponds to TRBD2 (5 bases). Trimming left V 8 bases short and J 5 bases short, with 13 bases between. Germline CDR1 is SNHLY and CDR2 is FYNNEI. The CDR3 totals 12 residues.

The chain recombines TRBV7-9 with TRBJ2-3; possibly TRBD1 for D (6 bases). The CDR3 has 16 residues. Germline V gene lookup returns CDR1 SEHNR and CDR2 FQNEAQ (reference sequence). V was shortened by 3 bases and J by 0 bases, with 13 bases between the two germline ends. The CDR3 here is CASSLGHTLSTDTQYF. The CDR3 nucleotides are TGTGCCAGCAGCTTGGGACACACACTAAGCACAGATACGCAGTATTTT.

This sequence joins TRBV6-5 and TRBJ2-3; D might be TRBD2 (6 bases). Trimming removed 5 bases from V and 3 bases from J, with 15 bases in between. This CDR3 contains 15 residues. Germline assignment: CDR1 MNHEY and CDR2 SVGAGI. CDR3 residues: CASSRGGDGTDTQYF. CDR3 coding DNA: TGTGCCAGCAGTCGTGGAGGGGATGGGACAGATACGCAGTATTTT.

V gene TRBV5-6 combines with J gene TRBJ1-1; unclear D gene. V dropped 0 bases and J dropped 4 bases, with 10 bases sitting between them. The CDR3 spans 14 residues. The germline V gene encodes CDR1 SGHDT and CDR2 YYEEEE. CDR3 region: CASSLVMTPTEAFF. The CDR3 nucleotides are TGTGCCAGCAGCTTGGTTATGACCCCCACTGAAGCTTTCTTT.

V gene TRBV4-1 combines with J gene TRBJ2-1, with D possibly being TRBD2 (6 bases). There are 14 residues in the CDR3. V was trimmed by 3 bases and J by 12 bases, leaving 18 bases between them. The V gene's germline CDR1 is MGHRA and CDR2 YSYEKL. The CDR3 protein is CASSHADRLDRQFF. CDR3 in DNA: TGCGCCAGCAGCCACGCTGACAGACTAGATAGGCAGTTCTTC.

The J gene is TRBJ1-5, the V gene TRBV19; 8 bases are shared with TRBD1. The germline V gene has CDR1 LNHDA and CDR2 SQIVND (reference sequence). The CDR3 has 16 residues. Losses at the gene ends were 1 base for V and 6 bases for J; bases not matched to a gene: 8. CDR3 residues: CASSIVQGARGQPQHF. The CDR3 DNA reads as TGTGCCAGTAGTATAGTTCAGGGGGCAAGGGGTCAGCCCCAGCATTTT.

The rearrangement joins TRBV5-1 to TRBJ2-7; unclear D gene. Germline V gene sequence: CDR1 SGHRS, CDR2 YFSETQ. The V gene lost 0 bases and the J gene lost 0 bases, with 7 bases spanning the gap. The CDR3 totals 14 residues. CDR3 in amino acids: CASSLAASSYEQYF. Here the CDR3 DNA reads TGCGCCAGCAGCTTGGCCGCGAGCTCCTACGAGCAGTACTTC.

The V gene is TRBV7-9, the J gene TRBJ2-1; 8 nucleotides agree with TRBD1. CDR1 SEHNR and CDR2 FQNEAQ come from the germline V gene (reference sequence). The CDR3 spans 17 residues. V dropped 3 bases and J dropped 8; count of bases not matched to a gene: 15. This CDR3 reads CASSFLRRRTGRDEQFF. CDR3 nucleotides: TGTGCCAGCAGCTTCCTCCGTCGTCGGACAGGGAGAGATGAGCAGTTCTTC.

The rearrangement joins TRBV5-6 to TRBJ2-5, with 8 bases aligning to TRBD2. The CDR3 is 17 residues long. CDR1 and CDR2 (germline): SGHDT, YYEEEE. V trimming: 6 bases; J trimming: 0 bases; junction bases outside the gene matches: 13. DNA for the CDR3: TGTGCCAGCACTCTACCCGGGGCGGGGGGAAACCAAGAGACCCAGTACTTC. It translates to CASTLPGAGGNQETQYF.

The DNA for the CDR3 is TGCGCCAGCAGCTCGGGACTAGCCTACAATGAGCAGTTCTTC. Its protein is CASSSGLAYNEQFF. The V gene is TRBV5-1, the J gene TRBJ2-1; 8 bases agree with TRBD2. V was pared by 3 bases and J by 2 bases, with 1 base of the junction left unmatched. The CDR3 has 14 residues. Germline CDR1 is SGHRS and CDR2 is YFSETQ.

The V call is TRBV7-2, the J call TRBJ1-2; D possibly corresponds to TRBD1 (6 bases). Germline V gene data show CDR1 as SGHTA and CDR2 as FQGNSA. The CDR3 spans 14 residues. The ends were cut back, 0 bases at V and 8 bases at J, with 13 bases in the middle. CDR3 coding DNA: TGTGCCAGCAGCTTAGCTTGGTCAGGGGAGGGCTACACCTTC. Protein product: CASSLAWSGEGYTF.

V gene TRBV7-6 combines with J gene TRBJ2-7, with 14 nucleotides matching TRBD2. The CDR3 contains 17 residues. With V trimmed by 5 bases and J by 3 bases, 9 bases remained unmatched. Germline assignment: CDR1 SGHVS and CDR2 FNYEAQ. Here the CDR3 DNA reads TGTGCCAGCAGCATCAAACCGGGACTAGCGGGGGACTACGAGCAGTACTTC. It yields the protein CASSIKPGLAGDYEQYF.

The CDR3 DNA follows: TGTGCCTGGCAACAGGGGGCTGGGGATCAGCCCCAGCATTTT. This sequence encodes CAWQQGAGDQPQHF. V is TRBV30 and J is TRBJ1-5; 9 nucleotides line up with TRBD1. The germline V gene encodes CDR1 GTSNPN and CDR2 SVGIG (reference sequence). The CDR3 runs 14 residues. The J segment lost 5 bases and the V segment lost 5 bases, leaving 7 bases of the junction unmatched. Using reference TRBV30 and TRBJ1-5 for the parts outside the CDR3, the full variable domain is SQTIHQWPATLVQPVGSPLSLECTVEGTSNPNLYWYRQAAGRGLQLLFYSVGIGQISSEVPQNLSASRPQDRQFILSSKKLLLSDSGFYLCAWQQGAGDQPQHFGDGTRLSIL.

The chain has TRBV18 and TRBJ2-5; 9 bases align to TRBD2. With V trimmed by 3 bases and J by 4 bases, 6 bases remained unmatched. The CDR3 extends over 15 amino acids. Germline loops: CDR1 KGHSH, CDR2 LQKENI. The CDR3 region has the DNA TGTGCCAGCTCACCGGGACTAGCTAAGCGAGAGACCCAGTACTTC. It specifies CASSPGLAKRETQYF.

V usage is TRBV11-2 and J usage is TRBJ2-2; D is ambiguous. CDR1 and CDR2 from the germline V gene are SGHAT and FQNNGV. The CDR3 is 14 residues long. V was pared by 1 base and J by 3 bases, with 6 bases between. CDR3 sequence: CASSLGQYTGELFF. The CDR3 region has the DNA TGTGCCAGCAGCTTAGGGCAGTACACCGGGGAGCTGTTTTTT.

The rearrangement joins TRBV30 to TRBJ1-5; D is uncertain. CDR1 is GTSNPN and CDR2 is SVGIG in the germline V gene (reference sequence). Trimming left V 2 bases short and J 4 bases short, with 9 bases between. This CDR3 is 13 amino acids long. DNA of the CDR3: TGTGCCTGGAGTTCGGGCAGTAATCAGCCCCAGCATTTT. Its protein product is CAWSSGSNQPQHF.

This clone was counted once. The chain links TRBV23-1 to TRBJ1-1; TRBD1 might be the D (5 bases). TRBV23-1 is known as an ORF, though its function is uncertain. The CDR3 runs 13 residues. Trimming shortened V by 0 bases and J by 8 bases, and 10 bases separated the two germline ends. DNA for the CDR3: TGCGCCAGCAGTCAATCGGGGGGGAACGAAGCTTTCTTT. It codes for CASSQSGGNEAFF.

The V call is TRBV19, the J call TRBJ2-2; D is possibly TRBD2 (6 bases). V lost 6 bases, J lost 7 bases, and 15 bases lay in between. This CDR3 has 14 residues. Germline-derived CDR1 and CDR2 are LNHDA and SQIVND (reference sequence). CDR3 sequence: CASSPAGWNGELFF. CDR3 coding DNA: TGTGCCAGTAGCCCCGCGGGGTGGAACGGGGAGCTGTTTTTT.

The chain joins TRBV5-1 to TRBJ1-1, with D tentatively TRBD1 (6 bases). Germline V gives CDR1 SGHRS, CDR2 YFSETQ. V dropped 1 base and J dropped 1 base, with 11 bases sitting between them. The length of the CDR3 is 15 residues. Written as DNA, the CDR3 is TGCGCCAGCAGCTTGTCGGGGGGCACGAACACTGAAGCTTTCTTT. Its translation: CASSLSGGTNTEAFF.

The chain is built from TRBV5-1 and TRBJ2-4; maybe TRBD2 (5 bases). The CDR3 loop spans 17 amino acids. V dropped 1 base and J dropped 6 bases, with 20 bases sitting between them. Germline CDR1 is SGHRS and CDR2 is YFSETQ. CDR3 nucleotides: TGCGCCAGCAGCTTGTCCATGCGGGCCCTCCCGGGAAACATTCAGTACTTC. Translation: CASSLSMRALPGNIQYF. The entire variable domain, with the rest obtained from reference TRBV5-1 and TRBJ2-4, is as follows: KAGVTQTPRYLIKTRGQQVTLSCSPISGHRSVSWYQQTPGQGLQFLFEYFSETQRNKGNFPGRFSGRQFSNSRSEMNVSTLELGDSALYLCASSLSMRALPGNIQYFGAGTRLSVL.

This clone was seen a few times. The chain couples TRBV6-5 to TRBJ2-7; the match to TRBD2 covers 11 bases. After removal of 5 bases from V and 4 bases from J, the junction contained 7 bases not matched to a gene. The CDR3 spans 15 residues. The germline gives CDR1 MNHEY, CDR2 SVGAGI. The CDR3 DNA reads as TGTGCCAGCAGTGCCCTAGCGGGGGGTCGATACGAGCAGTACTTC. The encoded protein is CASSALAGGRYEQYF.

This chain joins TRBV21-1 and TRBJ1-6. TRBV21-1 is marked as a pseudogene. The CDR3 is 15 residues long. CDR3 DNA: TGTGCCAGCCTAAATAGTGACTCCTATAATTCACCCCTCCACTTT. It specifies CASLNSDSYNSPLHF.

The chain links TRBV7-2 to TRBJ1-3; maybe TRBD1 (5 bases). Trimming removed 1 base from V and 0 bases from J, with 10 bases in between. CDR1 and CDR2 from the germline V gene are SGHTA and FQGNSA. This CDR3 region has 16 residues. The CDR3 sequence is CASSLGDRFSGNTIYF. In DNA, the CDR3 is TGTGCCAGCAGCTTAGGGGACCGATTCTCTGGAAACACCATATATTTT.

This chain joins TRBV19 and TRBJ1-6; D is possibly TRBD1 (5 bases). Germline loops: CDR1 LNHDA, CDR2 SQIVND (reference sequence). Trimming left V 2 bases short and J 8 bases short, with 10 bases between. The CDR3 is made up of 14 amino acids. CDR3 coding DNA: TGTGCCAGTAGTATAAGCGGGACGGATTCACCCCTCCACTTT. This encodes CASSISGTDSPLHF.

This chain connects TRBV9 to TRBJ2-3; D remains ambiguous. CDR1 SGDLS and CDR2 YYNGEE come from the germline V gene. This CDR3 has 16 residues. V dropped 3 bases and J dropped 2 bases, with 16 bases sitting between them. DNA for the CDR3: TGTGCCAGCAGCGCACGTCCCGGTTCTCACACAGATACGCAGTATTTT. It specifies CASSARPGSHTDTQYF.

The chain has TRBV19 and TRBJ2-5; either TRBD1 or TRBD2 may supply D (6 bases each). CDR1 and CDR2 from the germline V gene are LNHDA and SQIVND (reference sequence). The length of the CDR3 is 15 residues. V lost 4 bases and J 3 bases, leaving 15 bases between the germline ends. The chain's CDR3 is CASSTGVIAEETQYF. The CDR3 DNA sequence: TGTGCCAGTAGTACAGGGGTAATAGCGGAAGAGACCCAGTACTTC.

J is TRBJ1-2 and V is TRBV9; D ambiguous. This CDR3 has 14 amino acids. Per germline, CDR1 SGDLS and CDR2 YYNGEE. The V end lost 3 bases, the J end lost 5 bases, and 14 bases lay between the germline ends. The CDR3 DNA follows: TGTGCCAGCAGCGCGGACGGATCGATTTATGGCTACACCTTC. Translating gives CASSADGSIYGYTF.